This TCR beta chain derives from a study of blood T cell repertoires in COVID-19. The wider study: Samples of COVID-19 (acute and convalescent) were obtained from the United States, Italy and Spain. In each case, the material was cDNA or gDNA derived from T cells, B-cell-depleted T cells, or PBMCs.

As originally analysed: Amplified reference gene primers provided the basis for estimating nucleated cell counts. The assay was immunoSEQ multiplex PCR, and TCRdb's table has in-frame clones only and misses some. V and J calls and clone size are as listed in that table; D and trimming were resolved from the DNA. The sample has around 100,000 clones, roughly 90% seen once. The V end was cut by 0 bases, the J end by 14 bases, with 14 bases between. Looked up from germline, CDR1 is SGHAT and CDR2 is FQNNGV. This CDR3 region has 14 residues. The chain couples TRBV11-2 to TRBJ1-6; TRBD1 is a possible D gene (5 bases). This TCR was sampled from a man younger than 45 in a cohort sampled during active COVID-19. The source material was peripheral blood. This chain's CDR3 is CASSLDNRIGALHF. The CDR3 coding sequence is TGTGCCAGCAGCTTAGATAACAGGATCGGCGCCCTCCACTTT.